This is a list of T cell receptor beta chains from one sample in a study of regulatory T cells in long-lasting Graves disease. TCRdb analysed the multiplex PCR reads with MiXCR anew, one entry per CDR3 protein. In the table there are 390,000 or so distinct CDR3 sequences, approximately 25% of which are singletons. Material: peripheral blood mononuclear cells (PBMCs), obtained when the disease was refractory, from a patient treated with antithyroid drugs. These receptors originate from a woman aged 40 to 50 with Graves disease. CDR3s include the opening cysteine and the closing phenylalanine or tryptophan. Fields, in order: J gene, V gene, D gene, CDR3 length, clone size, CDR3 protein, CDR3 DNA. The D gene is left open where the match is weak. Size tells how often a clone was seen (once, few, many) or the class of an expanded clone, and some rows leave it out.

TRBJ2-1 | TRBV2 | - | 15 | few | CASIPPRAPIHEQFF | TGTGCCAGCATTCCCCCCAGGGCGCCTATCCATGAGCAGTTCTTC
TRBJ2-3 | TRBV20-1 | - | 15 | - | CSARRGATDPDTQYF | TGCAGTGCTAGAAGGGGTGCTACGGATCCAGATACGCAGTATTTT
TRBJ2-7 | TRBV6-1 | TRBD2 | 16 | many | CASSEDFGGTSDEQYF | TGTGCCAGCAGTGAAGACTTTGGCGGGACTAGCGACGAGCAGTACTTC
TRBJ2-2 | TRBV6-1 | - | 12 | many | CASSVSTGELFF | TGTGCCAGCAGTGTTTCCACCGGGGAGCTGTTTTTT
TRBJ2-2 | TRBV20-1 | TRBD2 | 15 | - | CSARTGLAGSGELFF | TGCAGTGCTAGAACGGGACTAGCGGGTTCCGGGGAGCTGTTTTTT
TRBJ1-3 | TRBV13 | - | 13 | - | CASSHWTENTIYF | TGTGCCAGCAGCCACTGGACAGAAAACACCATATATTTT
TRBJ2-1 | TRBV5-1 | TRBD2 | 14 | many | CASSLREAKDEQFF | TGCGCCAGCAGCCTACGGGAGGCGAAGGATGAGCAGTTCTTC
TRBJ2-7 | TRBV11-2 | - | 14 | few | CASSISGLSYEQYF | TGTGCCAGCAGCATAAGTGGACTTTCCTACGAGCAGTACTTC
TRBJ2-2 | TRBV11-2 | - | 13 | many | CASSLDRTGELFF | TGTGCCAGCAGCTTAGATAGGACCGGGGAGCTGTTTTTT
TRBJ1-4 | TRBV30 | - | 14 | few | CAWSEGTTNEKLFF | TGTGCCTGGAGTGAGGGGACAACTAATGAAAAACTGTTTTTT
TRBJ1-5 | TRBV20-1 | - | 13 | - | CSATRQGNQPQHF | TGCAGTGCTACGCGACAGGGCAATCAGCCCCAGCATTTT
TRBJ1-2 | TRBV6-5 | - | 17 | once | CASSYPSDRLSNYGYTF | TGTGCCAGCAGTTACCCGTCGGACAGACTTTCTAACTATGGCTACACCTTC
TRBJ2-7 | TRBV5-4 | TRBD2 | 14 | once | CASSLASGSHEQYF | TGTGCCAGCAGCTTGGCTAGCGGGTCCCACGAGCAGTACTTC
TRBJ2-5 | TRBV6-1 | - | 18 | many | CASFPEVGRHPGEETQYF | TGTGCCAGCTTCCCTGAGGTGGGACGACACCCGGGGGAGGAGACCCAGTACTTC
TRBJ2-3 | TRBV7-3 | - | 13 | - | CASSVVHTDTQYF | TGTGCCAGCAGCGTGGTGCACACAGATACGCAGTATTTT
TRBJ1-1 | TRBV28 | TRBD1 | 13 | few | CASRITGGTEAFF | TGTGCCAGCAGAATCACAGGGGGGACTGAAGCTTTCTTT
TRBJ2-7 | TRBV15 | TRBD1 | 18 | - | CATSRGPPTDRGGSEQYF | TGTGCCACCAGCCGGGGGCCCCCTACGGACAGGGGGGGTTCCGAGCAGTACTTC
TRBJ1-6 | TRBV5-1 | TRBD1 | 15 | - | CASSSTGDWNSPLHF | TGCGCCAGCAGCTCTACAGGGGATTGGAATTCACCCCTCCACTTT
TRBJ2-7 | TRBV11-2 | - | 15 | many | CASSRGLRRSYEQYF | TGTGCCAGCAGCCGAGGACTCCGCCGTTCCTACGAGCAGTACTTC
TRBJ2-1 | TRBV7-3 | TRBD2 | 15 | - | CASSLSPGLRNEQFF | TGTGCCAGCAGCTTAAGCCCGGGACTAAGGAATGAGCAGTTCTTC
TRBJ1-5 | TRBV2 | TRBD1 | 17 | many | CASMMDRGRVGNQPQHF | TGTGCCAGCATGATGGACAGGGGAAGGGTCGGCAATCAGCCCCAGCATTTT
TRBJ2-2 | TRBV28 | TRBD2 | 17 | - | CASSSDTSGANTGELFF | TGTGCCAGCAGTTCCGACACTAGCGGGGCGAACACCGGGGAGCTGTTTTTT
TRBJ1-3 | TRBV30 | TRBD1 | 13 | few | CAWSTGGRNTIYF | TGTGCCTGGAGCACAGGGGGCCGGAACACCATATATTTT
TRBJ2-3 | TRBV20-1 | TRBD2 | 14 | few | CSARLAGRTDTQYF | TGCAGTGCTAGGCTAGCGGGTCGCACAGATACGCAGTATTTT
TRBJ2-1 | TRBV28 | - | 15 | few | CASSFWRESENEQFF | TGTGCCAGCAGTTTTTGGCGGGAATCAGAAAATGAGCAGTTCTTC
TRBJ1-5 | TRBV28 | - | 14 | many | CASSVPHGNQPQHF | TGTGCCAGCAGTGTACCACATGGGAATCAGCCCCAGCATTTT
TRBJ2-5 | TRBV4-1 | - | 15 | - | CASSQGLTGGGTQYF | TGCGCCAGCAGCCAAGGATTGACAGGCGGTGGGACCCAGTACTTC
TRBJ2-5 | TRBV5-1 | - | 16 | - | CASSSRSGTNQETQYF | TGCGCCAGCAGCTCAAGATCCGGGACCAACCAAGAGACCCAGTACTTC
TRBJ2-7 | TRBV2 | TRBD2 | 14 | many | CASRGLAGSYEQYF | TGTGCCAGCAGAGGACTAGCGGGATCCTACGAGCAGTACTTC
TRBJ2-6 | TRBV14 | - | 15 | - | CASSPRGLGANVLTF | TGTGCCAGCAGCCCTCGGGGGCTTGGGGCCAACGTCCTGACTTTC
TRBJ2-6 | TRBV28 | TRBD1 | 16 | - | CTSRPPPGGGANVLTF | TGTACCAGCAGACCACCCCCAGGGGGTGGGGCCAACGTCCTGACTTTC
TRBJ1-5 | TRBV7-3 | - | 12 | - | CASRPYDQPQHF | TGTGCCAGCAGACCTTATGATCAGCCCCAGCATTTT
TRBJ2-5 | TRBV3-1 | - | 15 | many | CASTLALGVQETQYF | TGTGCCAGCACGTTGGCCCTCGGGGTCCAAGAGACCCAGTACTTC
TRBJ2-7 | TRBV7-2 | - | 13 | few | CASSFYSSYEQYF | TGTGCCAGCAGCTTCTACAGCTCCTACGAGCAGTACTTC
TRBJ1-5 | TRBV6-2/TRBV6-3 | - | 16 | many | CASGGLRRASNQPQHF | TGTGCCAGCGGAGGACTTCGACGGGCGAGCAATCAGCCCCAGCATTTT
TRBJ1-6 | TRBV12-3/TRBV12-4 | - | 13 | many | CASSLGSSTPLHF | TGTGCCAGCAGTTTAGGGAGTAGTACACCCCTCCACTTT
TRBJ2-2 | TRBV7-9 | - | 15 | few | CASSPRRGGTGELFF | TGTGCCAGCAGCCCCCGGAGAGGCGGCACCGGGGAGCTGTTTTTT
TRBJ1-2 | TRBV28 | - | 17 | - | CASSFLWRGRVEYGYTF | TGTGCCAGCAGTTTCCTTTGGAGGGGCAGGGTTGAATATGGCTACACCTTC
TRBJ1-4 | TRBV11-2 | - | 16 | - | CASSRSYRATNEELFF | TGTGCCAGCAGCCGTTCGTACAGGGCGACTAATGAAGAACTGTTTTTT
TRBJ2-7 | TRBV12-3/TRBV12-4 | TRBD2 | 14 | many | CASRVAGGPNEQYF | TGTGCCAGCAGGGTAGCGGGAGGGCCTAACGAGCAGTACTTC
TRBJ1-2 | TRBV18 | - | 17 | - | CASSPPQSFSSNYGYTF | TGTGCCAGCTCACCCCCCCAGAGCTTTTCTTCTAACTATGGCTACACCTTC
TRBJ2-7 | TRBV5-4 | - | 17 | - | CASSLGYSLDGSNEQYF | TGTGCCAGCAGCTTGGGATACAGTTTGGATGGATCGAACGAGCAGTACTTC
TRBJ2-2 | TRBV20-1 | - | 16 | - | CSVYPRGPRDTGELFF | TGCAGTGTTTACCCGCGGGGCCCCAGGGACACCGGGGAGCTGTTTTTT
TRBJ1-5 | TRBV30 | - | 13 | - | CAWGWGDNQPQHF | TGTGCCTGGGGATGGGGGGACAATCAGCCCCAGCATTTT
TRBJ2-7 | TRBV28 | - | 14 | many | CASRETGSSYEQYF | TGTGCCAGCAGAGAAACAGGGAGCTCCTACGAGCAGTACTTC